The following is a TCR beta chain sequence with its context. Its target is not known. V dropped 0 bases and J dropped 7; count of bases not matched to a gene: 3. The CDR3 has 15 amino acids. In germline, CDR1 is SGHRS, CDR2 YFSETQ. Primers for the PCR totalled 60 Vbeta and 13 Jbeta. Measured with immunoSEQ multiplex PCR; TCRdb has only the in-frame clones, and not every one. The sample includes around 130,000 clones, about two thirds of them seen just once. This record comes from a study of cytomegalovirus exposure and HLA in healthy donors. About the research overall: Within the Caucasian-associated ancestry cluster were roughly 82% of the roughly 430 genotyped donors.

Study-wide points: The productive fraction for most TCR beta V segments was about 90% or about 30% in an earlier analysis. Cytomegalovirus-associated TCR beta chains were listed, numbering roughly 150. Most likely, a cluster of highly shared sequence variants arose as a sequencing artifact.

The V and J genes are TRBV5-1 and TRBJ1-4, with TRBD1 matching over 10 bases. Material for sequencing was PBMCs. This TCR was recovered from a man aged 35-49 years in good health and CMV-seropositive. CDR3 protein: CASSLDGTGVEKLFF. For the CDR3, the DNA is TGCGCCAGCAGCTTGGATGGGACAGGGGTTGAAAAACTGTTTTTT.